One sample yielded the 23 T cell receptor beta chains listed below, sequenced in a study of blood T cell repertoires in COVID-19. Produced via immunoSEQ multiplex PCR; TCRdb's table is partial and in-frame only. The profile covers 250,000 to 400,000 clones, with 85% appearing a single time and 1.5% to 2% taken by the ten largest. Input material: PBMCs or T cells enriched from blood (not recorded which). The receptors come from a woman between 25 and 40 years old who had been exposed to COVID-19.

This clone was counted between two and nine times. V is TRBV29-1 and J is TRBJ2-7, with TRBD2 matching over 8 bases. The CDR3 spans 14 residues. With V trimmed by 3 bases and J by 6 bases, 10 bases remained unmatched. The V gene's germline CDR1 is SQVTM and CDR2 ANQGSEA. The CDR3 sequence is CSVDFTGLDVEQYF. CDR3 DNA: TGCAGCGTTGATTTTACGGGACTAGACGTCGAGCAGTACTTC.

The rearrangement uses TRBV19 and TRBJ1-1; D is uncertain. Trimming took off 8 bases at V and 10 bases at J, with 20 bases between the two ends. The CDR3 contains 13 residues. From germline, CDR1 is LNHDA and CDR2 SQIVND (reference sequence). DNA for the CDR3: TGTGCCAGTGGAAACGCCCCCGGAGTACGAGCTTTCTTT. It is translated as CASGNAPGVRAFF.

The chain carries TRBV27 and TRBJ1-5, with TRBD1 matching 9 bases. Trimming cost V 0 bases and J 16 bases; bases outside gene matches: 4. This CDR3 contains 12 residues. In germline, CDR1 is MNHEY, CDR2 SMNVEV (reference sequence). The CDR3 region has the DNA TGTGCCAGCAGTTTATCTCCGGGACAGGGTCATTTT. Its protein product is CASSLSPGQGHF.

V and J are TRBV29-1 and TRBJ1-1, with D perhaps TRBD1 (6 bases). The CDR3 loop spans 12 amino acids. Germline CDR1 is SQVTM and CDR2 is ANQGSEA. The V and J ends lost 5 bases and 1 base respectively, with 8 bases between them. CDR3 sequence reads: CSVQQGNTEAFF. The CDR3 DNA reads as TGCAGCGTTCAACAGGGGAACACTGAAGCTTTCTTT.

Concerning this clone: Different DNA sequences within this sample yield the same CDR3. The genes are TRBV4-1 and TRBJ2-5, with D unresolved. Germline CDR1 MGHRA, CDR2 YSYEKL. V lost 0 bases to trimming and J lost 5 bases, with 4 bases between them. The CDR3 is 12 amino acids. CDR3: CASSQDRETQYF. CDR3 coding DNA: TGCGCCAGCAGCCAAGATCGGGAGACCCAGTACTTC.

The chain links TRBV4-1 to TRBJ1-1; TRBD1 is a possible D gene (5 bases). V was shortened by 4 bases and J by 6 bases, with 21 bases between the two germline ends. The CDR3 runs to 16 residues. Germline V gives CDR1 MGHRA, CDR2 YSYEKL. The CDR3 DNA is TGCGCCAGCAGCCGAGGAACAGGAAGGGCACTCCCTGAAGCTTTCTTT. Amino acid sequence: CASSRGTGRALPEAFF.

The chain's CDR3 is CASSLAGRSPLHF. CDR3 coding DNA: TGCGCCAGCAGCTTGGCAGGGCGTTCACCCCTCCACTTT. J is TRBJ1-6 and V is TRBV5-1, with a weak D call TRBD1 (5 bases). V lost 0 bases and J 9 bases, leaving 7 bases between the germline ends. The CDR3 covers 13 residues. Germline-derived CDR1 and CDR2 are SGHRS and YFSETQ.

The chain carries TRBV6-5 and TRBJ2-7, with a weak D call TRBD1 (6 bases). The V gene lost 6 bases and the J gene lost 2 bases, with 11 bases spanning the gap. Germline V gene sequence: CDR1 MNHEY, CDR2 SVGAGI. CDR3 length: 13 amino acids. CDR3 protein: CASSRDTAYEQYF. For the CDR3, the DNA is TGTGCCAGCAGCAGGGACACAGCCTACGAGCAGTACTTC.

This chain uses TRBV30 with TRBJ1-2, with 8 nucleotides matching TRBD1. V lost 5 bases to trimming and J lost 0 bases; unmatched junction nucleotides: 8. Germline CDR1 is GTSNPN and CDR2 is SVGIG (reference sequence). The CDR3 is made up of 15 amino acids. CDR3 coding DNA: TGTGCCTGGGTGGACAGGGCCAAAGCTAACTATGGCTACACCTTC. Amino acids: CAWVDRAKANYGYTF.

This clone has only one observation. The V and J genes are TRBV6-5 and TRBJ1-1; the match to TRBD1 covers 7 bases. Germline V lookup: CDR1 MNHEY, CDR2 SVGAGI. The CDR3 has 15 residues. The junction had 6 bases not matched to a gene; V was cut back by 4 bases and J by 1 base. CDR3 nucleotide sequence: TGTGCCAGCAGTTTAGGAGGGGGCAGGAACACTGAAGCTTTCTTT. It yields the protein CASSLGGGRNTEAFF.

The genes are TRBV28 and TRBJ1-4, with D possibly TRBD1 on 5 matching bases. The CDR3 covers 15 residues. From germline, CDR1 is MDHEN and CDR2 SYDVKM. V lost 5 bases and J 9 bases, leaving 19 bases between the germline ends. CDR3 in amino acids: CASSITGTHTKKLFF. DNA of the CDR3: TGTGCCAGCAGTATAACCGGGACTCATACAAAAAAACTGTTTTTT.

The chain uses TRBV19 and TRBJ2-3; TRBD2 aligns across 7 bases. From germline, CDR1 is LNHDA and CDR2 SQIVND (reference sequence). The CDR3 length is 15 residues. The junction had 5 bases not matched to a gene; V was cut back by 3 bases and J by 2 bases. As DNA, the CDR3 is TGTGCCAGTAGTATCCGGGACTACGACACAGATACGCAGTATTTT. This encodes CASSIRDYDTDTQYF.

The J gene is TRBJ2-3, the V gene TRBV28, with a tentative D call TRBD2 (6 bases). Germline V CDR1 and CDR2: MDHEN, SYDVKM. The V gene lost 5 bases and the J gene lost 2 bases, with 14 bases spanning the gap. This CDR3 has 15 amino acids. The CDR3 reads CASSGGAGITDTQYF. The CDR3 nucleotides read TGTGCCAGCAGTGGAGGGGCTGGTATCACAGATACGCAGTATTTT.

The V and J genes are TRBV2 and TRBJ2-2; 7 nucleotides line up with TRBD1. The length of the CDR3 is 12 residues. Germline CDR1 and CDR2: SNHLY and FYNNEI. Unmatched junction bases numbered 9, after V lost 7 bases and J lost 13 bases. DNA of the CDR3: TGTGCCAGCACCGAATCCGACAGGGTGCTGTTTTTT. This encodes CASTESDRVLFF.

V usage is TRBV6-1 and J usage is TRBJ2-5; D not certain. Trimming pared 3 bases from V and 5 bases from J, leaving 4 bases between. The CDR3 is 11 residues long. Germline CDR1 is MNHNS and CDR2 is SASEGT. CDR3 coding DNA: TGTGCCAGCAGTGATCGGGAGACCCAGTACTTC. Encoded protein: CASSDRETQYF.

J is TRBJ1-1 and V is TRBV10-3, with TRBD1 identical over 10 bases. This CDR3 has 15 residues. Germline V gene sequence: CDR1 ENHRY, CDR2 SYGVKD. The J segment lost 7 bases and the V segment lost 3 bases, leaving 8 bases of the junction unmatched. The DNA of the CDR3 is TGTGCCATCAGTGACATCGGGACAGGGGCTGTTGAAGCTTTCTTT. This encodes CAISDIGTGAVEAFF.

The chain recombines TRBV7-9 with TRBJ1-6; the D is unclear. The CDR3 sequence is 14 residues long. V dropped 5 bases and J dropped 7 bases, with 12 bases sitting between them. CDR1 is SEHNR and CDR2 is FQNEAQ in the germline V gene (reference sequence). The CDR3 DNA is TGTGCCAGCAGCCTTCAGGTCCCCAATTCACCCCTCCACTTT. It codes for CASSLQVPNSPLHF.

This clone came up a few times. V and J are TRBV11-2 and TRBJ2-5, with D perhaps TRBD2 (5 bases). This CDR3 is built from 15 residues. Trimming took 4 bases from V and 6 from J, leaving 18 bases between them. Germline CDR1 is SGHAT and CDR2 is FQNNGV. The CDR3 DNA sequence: TGTGCCAGCAGCTCCGGGTCGGGGTCCCATCAGACCCAGTACTTC. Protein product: CASSSGSGSHQTQYF.

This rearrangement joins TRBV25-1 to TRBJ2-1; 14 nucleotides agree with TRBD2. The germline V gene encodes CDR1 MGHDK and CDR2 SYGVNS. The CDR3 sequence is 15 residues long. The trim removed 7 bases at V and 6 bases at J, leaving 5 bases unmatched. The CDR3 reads CASIMGLAGANEQFF. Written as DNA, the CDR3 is TGTGCCAGCATTATGGGACTAGCGGGAGCCAATGAGCAGTTCTTC.

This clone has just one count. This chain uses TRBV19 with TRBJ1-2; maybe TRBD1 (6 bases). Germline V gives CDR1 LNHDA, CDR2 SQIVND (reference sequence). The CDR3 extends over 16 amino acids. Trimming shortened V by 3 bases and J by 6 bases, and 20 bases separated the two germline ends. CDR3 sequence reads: CASSMGATQGWNGYTF. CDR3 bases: TGTGCCAGTAGTATGGGGGCCACACAGGGTTGGAATGGCTACACCTTC.

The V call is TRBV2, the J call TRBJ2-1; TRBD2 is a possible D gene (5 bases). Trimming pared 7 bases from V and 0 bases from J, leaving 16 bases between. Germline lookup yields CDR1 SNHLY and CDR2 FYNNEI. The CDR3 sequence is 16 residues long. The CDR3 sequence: CASMESETNSYNEQFF. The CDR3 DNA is TGTGCCAGCATGGAGTCCGAGACTAACTCCTACAATGAGCAGTTCTTC.

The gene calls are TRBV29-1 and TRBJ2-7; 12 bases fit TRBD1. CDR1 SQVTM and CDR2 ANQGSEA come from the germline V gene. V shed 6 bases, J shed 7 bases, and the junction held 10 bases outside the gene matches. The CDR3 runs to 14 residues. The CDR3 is CSVSPGTGGGEQYF. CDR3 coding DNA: TGCAGCGTCTCCCCCGGGACAGGGGGCGGTGAGCAGTACTTC.

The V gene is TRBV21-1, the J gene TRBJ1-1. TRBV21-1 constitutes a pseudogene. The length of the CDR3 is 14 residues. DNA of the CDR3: TGTGCCAGCAGCAATCGGTCCCGAGAGACTGAAGCTTTCTTT. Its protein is CASSNRSRETEAFF.